This entry lists 6 T cell receptor beta chains sequenced from one sample in a study of shared clonotypes between healthy human individuals. TCRdb keeps only in-frame clones here, not all; method: immunoSEQ multiplex PCR. The sample records some 2,100,000 clones, about 94% being singletons. The sequenced sample was naive CD4+ T cells sorted from blood. Sample subset: CD45RA+ positively selected. The receptors here all came from a young man in good health.

The chain has TRBV6-1 and TRBJ2-5, with D unclear. Germline assignment: CDR1 MNHNS and CDR2 SASEGT. Trimming removed 1 base from V and 4 bases from J, with 16 bases in between. The CDR3 runs to 16 residues. This CDR3 reads CASSEVEDPMGETQYF. As DNA, the CDR3 is TGTGCCAGCAGTGAAGTAGAGGACCCTATGGGAGAGACCCAGTACTTC.

J is TRBJ2-3 and V is TRBV10-3; D possibly corresponds to TRBD2 (5 bases). The germline V gene has CDR1 ENHRY and CDR2 SYGVKD. This CDR3 has 16 amino acids. The V end was cut by 0 bases, the J end by 1 base, with 11 bases between. CDR3 sequence reads: CAISESPSTGTDTQYF. Here the CDR3 DNA reads TGTGCCATCAGTGAGTCGCCTAGCACGGGCACAGATACGCAGTATTTT.

The CDR3 sequence is CAWTQRLESSTDTQYF. The CDR3 nucleotides are TGTGCCTGGACTCAGCGGCTAGAATCTAGCACAGATACGCAGTATTTT. The chain joins TRBV30 to TRBJ2-3; TRBD2 is a possible D gene (5 bases). CDR3 length: 16 residues. Trimming pared 4 bases from V and 0 bases from J, leaving 17 bases between. Germline V lookup: CDR1 GTSNPN, CDR2 SVGIG (reference sequence).

The chain joins TRBV5-4 to TRBJ2-5, with D tentatively TRBD2 (5 bases). Trimming removed 4 bases from V and 1 base from J, with 8 bases in between. This CDR3 is 13 amino acids long. The V gene's germline CDR1 is SGHNT and CDR2 YYREEE (reference sequence). The CDR3 spells CASSGLAQETQYF. CDR3 bases: TGTGCCAGCAGCGGCCTAGCCCAAGAGACCCAGTACTTC. Together with reference TRBV5-4 and TRBJ2-5, the CDR3 gives the full variable domain: ETGVTQSPTHLIKTRGQQVTLRCSSQSGHNTVSWYQQALGQGPQFIFQYYREEENGRGNFPPRFSGLQFPNYSSELNVNALELDDSALYLCASSGLAQETQYFGPGTRLLVL.

V gene TRBV18 combines with J gene TRBJ2-7, with D maybe TRBD2 (5 bases). Trimming pared 3 bases from V and 2 bases from J, leaving 14 bases between. The CDR3 sequence is 15 residues long. The germline CDR1 and CDR2 sequences are KGHSH and LQKENI. CDR3 amino acids: CASSPGLERTYEQYF. Written as DNA, the CDR3 is TGTGCCAGCTCACCCGGACTGGAAAGAACCTACGAGCAGTACTTC.

This clone appeared a single time. Within the sample, other DNA sequences also encode this same CDR3. V and J are TRBV30 and TRBJ2-5; D unclear. Germline loops: CDR1 GTSNPN, CDR2 SVGIG (reference sequence). The V and J ends lost 2 bases and 4 bases respectively, with 8 bases between them. The CDR3 is 12 amino acids. The CDR3 loop is CAWSPQGETQYF. DNA of the CDR3: TGTGCCTGGAGTCCCCAAGGAGAGACCCAGTACTTC.